These 15 T cell receptor beta chains share one sample of origin, sequenced in a study of glioma-infiltrating T cells. The iRepertoire nested amplicon-rescue multiplex PCR amplified TCR alpha and beta CDR3s from RNA. TCRdb re-analysed the multiplex PCR reads in MiXCR, keeping a single row per CDR3 protein. This table has 150,000 to 200,000 distinct CDR3 sequences, 32% appearing once. Sequencing was carried out using glioma tissue, nonneoplastic brain tissue, or PBMCs (not recorded which). The source is a human donor with low-grade glioma or glioblastoma, undergoing nonglioma brain surgery, or in good health (not recorded which).

This clonotype was seen a few times. V is TRBV19 and J is TRBJ2-1, with TRBD2 identical over 10 bases. V trimming: 3 bases; J trimming: 6 bases; junction bases outside the gene matches: 5. The germline CDR1 and CDR2 sequences are LNHDA and SQIVND (reference sequence). The CDR3 contains 15 residues. Here the CDR3 reads CASSMASGRANEQFF. In nucleotides, the CDR3 is TGTGCCAGTAGTATGGCCAGCGGGAGGGCCAATGAGCAGTTCTTC.

The chain employs TRBV6-2 or TRBV6-3 and TRBJ1-1; 7 nucleotides agree with TRBD1. The V and J ends lost 9 bases and 4 bases, in that order; junction bases with no gene match: 11. Germline assignment: CDR1 MNHEY and CDR2 SVGEGT. This CDR3 spans 14 amino acids. The CDR3 is CASSQGGMSTEAFF. CDR3 DNA sequence: TGTGCCAGTAGCCAGGGGGGGATGAGCACTGAAGCTTTCTTT.

This clonotype occurred many times. The V and J genes are TRBV6-2 or TRBV6-3 and TRBJ2-7, with TRBD1 matching over 9 bases. Germline loops: CDR1 MNHEY, CDR2 SVGEGT. This CDR3 spans 14 amino acids. J gave up 3 bases and V 6 bases, and 6 bases lay outside the gene matches. The CDR3 protein is CASSPGTGFYEQYF. Here the CDR3 DNA reads TGTGCCAGCAGCCCCGGGACAGGGTTCTACGAGCAGTACTTC.

This clonotype was counted many times. The genes are TRBV7-9 and TRBJ1-6; D may be TRBD1 (6 bases). Germline V gene lookup returns CDR1 SEHNR and CDR2 FQNEAQ (reference sequence). The CDR3 loop spans 17 amino acids. Trimming left V 5 bases short and J 7 bases short, with 21 bases between. The CDR3 spells CASSTSRARGRNSPLHF. The CDR3, as DNA: TGTGCCAGCAGCACGAGTCGGGCACGGGGGCGGAATTCACCCCTCCACTTT.

The table lists this clonotype with many counts. The rearrangement joins TRBV7-2 to TRBJ1-3, with 7 bases fitting TRBD1. The CDR3 is 15 amino acids. V was pared by 5 bases and J by 2 bases, with 6 bases of the junction left unmatched. The germline gives CDR1 SGHTA, CDR2 FQGNSA. CDR3 loop: CASSRDRDPGNTIYF. The CDR3 DNA sequence: TGTGCCAGCAGCCGCGACAGGGACCCTGGAAACACCATATATTTT.

Points on this clonotype: This could be a read error, since a much larger clone is one nucleotide away. V and J are TRBV19 and TRBJ1-5; D possibly corresponds to TRBD1 (6 bases). The germline V gene has CDR1 LNHDA and CDR2 SQIVND (reference sequence). The length of the CDR3 is 16 residues. The CDR3 sequence: CASSILQGYSNHPQHF. CDR3 bases: TGTGCCAGTAGTATTTTACAGGGATATAGCAATCATCCCCAGCATTTT.

As concerns this clonotype: It may be a read error: a sequence one base away is much more abundant. J is TRBJ2-7 and V is TRBV18; no clear D gene. CDR1 is KGHSH and CDR2 is LQKENI in the germline V gene. This CDR3 has 13 residues. CDR3 sequence: CASSPKATYEQHF. CDR3 bases: TGTGCCAGCTCACCAAAGGCAACCTACGAGCAGCACTTC.

About this clonotype: A much larger clone differs from this one at a single base, so this may be a read error. J is TRBJ2-7 and V is TRBV4-1; possibly TRBD1 for D (6 bases). The CDR3 has 14 amino acids. The V gene's germline CDR1 is MGHRA and CDR2 YSYEKL. Trimming stripped 3 bases from V and 2 bases from J, with 11 bases between. CDR3 protein: CASSHAQGTYEQYF. CDR3 nucleotide sequence: TGCGCCAGCAGCCATGCACAGGGTACCTACGAGCAGTACTTC.

This clonotype was counted ten times or more. The V gene is TRBV29-1, the J gene TRBJ2-2, with D possibly being TRBD1 (5 bases). The germline CDR1 and CDR2 sequences are SQVTM and ANQGSEA. Trimming pared 4 bases from V and 2 bases from J, leaving 11 bases between. The CDR3 contains 14 residues. This CDR3 is CSVARQGNTGELFF. CDR3 DNA sequence: TGCAGCGTTGCAAGGCAGGGCAACACCGGGGAGCTGTTTTTT.

At least ten counts were recorded for this clonotype. The chain uses TRBV28 and TRBJ1-2; TRBD1 matches 8 bases. V shed 6 bases, J shed 4 bases, and the junction held 13 bases outside the gene matches. The CDR3 is 16 residues long. Germline lookup yields CDR1 MDHEN and CDR2 SYDVKM. As DNA, the CDR3 is TGTGCCAGCAGCTATACCGGGACAGGCAATTTCTATGGCTACACCTTC. Translated, it gives CASSYTGTGNFYGYTF.

This clonotype has just one count. This may come from a read error, since a much larger clone is one base off. The chain recombines TRBV3-1 with TRBJ2-3; 8 bases are shared with TRBD2. Trimming took 4 bases from V and 4 from J; bases not matched to a gene: 10. The CDR3 consists of 16 residues. CDR1 is LGHDT, CDR2 YNNKEL, per germline (reference sequence). In DNA, the CDR3 is TGTGCCAGCAGCCCCGAGACTAGCGTAGGCGCAGATACGCAGTATTTT. This translates into CASSPETSVGADTQYF.

This clonotype was recorded at least ten times. This chain links TRBV7-2 with TRBJ1-5; no clear D gene. This CDR3 region has 12 residues. V lost 5 bases and J lost 5, with 7 bases in between. Germline values: CDR1 SGHTA, CDR2 FQGNSA. CDR3 amino acids: CASSQGDQPQHF. The CDR3 DNA sequence: TGTGCCAGCAGCCAAGGAGATCAGCCCCAGCATTTT.

The count of this clonotype is one. CDR3 loop: CASIITCSNQPQHF. CDR3 coding DNA: TGTGCCAGCATTATAACATGTAGCAATCAGCCCCAGCATTTT. This chain joins TRBV27 and TRBJ1-5, with D hard to call. The length of the CDR3 is 14 residues. Germline V gene lookup returns CDR1 MNHEY and CDR2 SMNVEV (reference sequence). Between the trimmed V and J ends, which lost 7 bases and 0 bases, there was a span of 10 bases.

This clonotype showed up many times. This CDR3 reads CASSPASSWNEQFF. CDR3 sequence (DNA): TGTGCCAGCAGTCCCGCCAGTAGTTGGAATGAGCAGTTCTTC. This chain links TRBV27 with TRBJ2-1; D is ambiguous. Per germline, CDR1 MNHEY and CDR2 SMNVEV (reference sequence). This CDR3 is 14 amino acids long. The V gene lost 5 bases and the J gene lost 7 bases, with 15 bases spanning the gap.

In this sample, this clonotype turned up many times. The chain combines TRBV7-2 with TRBJ2-6; the D gene could be TRBD1 or TRBD2 (5 bases each). This CDR3 is 15 amino acids long. Trimming cost V 0 bases and J 4 bases, with 7 bases left between them. Germline assignment: CDR1 SGHTA and CDR2 FQGNSA. CDR3 residues: CASSLAGPGANVLTF. DNA of the CDR3: TGTGCCAGCAGCTTAGCGGGACCAGGGGCCAACGTCCTGACTTTC.